This T cell receptor beta chain originates from a study of T cells after somatic rescue of genetic block. Sequencing used immunoSEQ multiplex PCR; TCRdb keeps in-frame clones, though not all of them. The table shows 95,000 to 120,000 clones, with over 80% occurring only once. The sequenced sample consisted of peripheral blood mononuclear cells (PBMCs). This TCR derives from a woman aged 18-35 years.

Here the CDR3 reads CASSLRLASGDTQYF. CDR3 coding DNA: TGTGCCAGCTCACTCAGACTAGCCTCCGGAGATACGCAGTATTTT. This rearrangement joins TRBV18 to TRBJ2-3; 7 positions agree with TRBD2. V trimming: 4 bases; J trimming: 5 bases; junction bases outside the gene matches: 9. This CDR3 has 15 amino acids. In germline, CDR1 is KGHSH, CDR2 LQKENI.